The clone carrying this T cell receptor beta chain has a count of ten or more. The antigen is unknown. The data belong to a study of regulatory T cells in long-lasting Graves disease. Study-wide points: Persistent cases favored TRBV28, TRBJ1-2 and TRBJ2-5. The study examined only peripheral blood, not thyroid tissue.

The CDR3 is 13 amino acids. Trimming took 6 bases from V and 7 from J; bases not matched to a gene: 5. The V gene's germline CDR1 is MDHEN and CDR2 SYDVKM. Arm-PCR with iRepertoire HTBI primers amplified the CDR3 regions for these TCR beta libraries. TCRdb used MiXCR to reprocess the multiplex PCR reads, holding one entry per CDR3 protein. In the table there are 390,000 or so distinct CDR3 sequences, about 23% of which are singletons. Time point noted: persistent/refractory GD, antithyroid drugs over 5 years with positive TRAb. PBMCs were the source of the RNA used for TCR sequencing. Patients met American Thyroid Association criteria for Graves' disease.

The chain joins TRBV28 to TRBJ1-5; 8 bases map to TRBD1. The specimen comprised peripheral blood mononuclear cells (PBMCs), sampled when the disease was refractory, from a patient treated with antithyroid drugs. The origin of this receptor is a woman aged 40 to 50 with Graves disease. CDR3 sequence reads: CASSRTGRQPQHF. CDR3 DNA: TGTGCCAGCAGCCGGACAGGGAGACAGCCCCAGCATTTT.